The rows below give T cell receptor beta chains drawn from one sample of a study of shared clonotypes between healthy human individuals. TCRdb's copy holds only in-frame clones and misses some; the assay was immunoSEQ multiplex PCR. The sample holds approximately 650,000 clones, 95% to 96% seen once. The specimen sequenced was naive CD8+ T cells sorted from blood. Receptor source: a woman in her twenties or thirties in good health. CDR3s include the opening cysteine and the closing phenylalanine or tryptophan. The order of the fields is V gene, D gene, J gene, clone size, CDR3 protein, CDR3 DNA. D genes are given only for firm matches. Clone size is stated in some rows and not others, as once, few, many or a class when expanded.

>TRBV5-4|TRBD1|TRBJ1-1|NA
CASSAPDRGNTEAFF
TGTGCCAGCAGCGCCCCGGACAGGGGGAACACTGAAGCTTTCTTT
>TRBV2|NA|TRBJ1-2|NA
CASDTGKGYTF
TGTGCCAGCGATACAGGGAAGGGCTACACCTTC
>TRBV9|TRBD2|TRBJ2-1|NA
CASSQTSGNEQFF
TGTGCCAGCAGCCAGACTAGCGGCAATGAGCAGTTCTTC
>TRBV19|NA|TRBJ2-2|NA
CASSWAGNTGELFF
TGTGCCAGTAGTTGGGCGGGAAACACCGGGGAGCTGTTTTTT
>TRBV7-2|TRBD2|TRBJ2-7|NA
CASKAGSSYEQYF
TGTGCCAGCAAAGCGGGGAGCTCCTACGAGCAGTACTTC
>TRBV7-9|TRBD1|TRBJ2-1|NA
CASSLRTGMARLFF
TGTGCCAGCAGCTTACGGACAGGGATGGCCAGACTGTTCTTC
>TRBV7-6|NA|TRBJ2-1|NA
CASSLGDPTGQAYNEQFF
TGTGCCAGCAGCTTAGGGGATCCGACGGGGCAAGCTTACAATGAGCAGTTCTTC
>TRBV4-1|TRBD1|TRBJ1-1|NA
CASSQFQGVTEAFF
TGCGCCAGCAGCCAATTCCAGGGGGTAACTGAAGCTTTCTTT
>TRBV28|TRBD1|TRBJ2-7|NA
CASRGTDLNSYEQYF
TGTGCCAGCAGAGGGACAGACCTTAACTCCTACGAGCAGTACTTC
>TRBV10-2|NA|TRBJ2-1|NA
CASANSRGVTYNEQFF
TGCGCCAGCGCCAATTCGAGGGGGGTGACCTACAATGAGCAGTTCTTC
>TRBV7-3|NA|TRBJ2-1|once
CASSLLAGSYNEQFF
TGTGCCAGCAGCTTACTGGCGGGCTCCTACAATGAGCAGTTCTTC
>TRBV7-9|TRBD2|TRBJ2-5|NA
CASSPKTSPETQYF
TGTGCCAGCAGCCCCAAGACTAGCCCAGAGACCCAGTACTTC
>TRBV29-1|TRBD2|TRBJ2-1|once
CSVELAGGNNEQFF
TGCAGCGTTGAGCTGGCGGGAGGAAATAATGAGCAGTTCTTC
>TRBV27|TRBD2|TRBJ2-7|NA
CASSGAGLAGDSEQYF
TGTGCCAGCAGTGGGGCCGGGCTAGCGGGAGACTCCGAGCAGTACTTC
>TRBV5-1|NA|TRBJ2-1|NA
CASSLFSSEPNNEQFF
TGCGCCAGCAGCTTATTTTCTAGCGAACCGAACAATGAGCAGTTCTTC
>TRBV4-1|NA|TRBJ2-2|NA
CASSQEEPGELFF
TGCGCCAGCAGCCAAGAGGAGCCCGGGGAGCTGTTTTTT
>TRBV27|TRBD1|TRBJ1-1|NA
CASSRTGANTEAFF
TGTGCCAGCAGTCGGACAGGGGCGAACACTGAAGCTTTCTTT
>TRBV5-5|TRBD1|TRBJ1-4|NA
CASSAAGQGIGTNEKLFF
TGTGCCAGCAGCGCGGCGGGACAGGGAATCGGAACTAATGAAAAACTGTTTTTT
>TRBV19|NA|TRBJ2-2|few
CASSISTGNTGELFF
TGTGCCAGTAGTATTTCGACAGGGAACACCGGGGAGCTGTTTTTT
>TRBV27|NA|TRBJ2-7|NA
CASSLSEAGEQYF
TGTGCCAGCAGTTTATCGGAAGCGGGCGAGCAGTACTTC
>TRBV14|NA|TRBJ2-3|NA
CASSPPEGPSTDTQYF
TGTGCCAGCAGCCCCCCGGAGGGCCCTTCCACAGATACGCAGTATTTT
>TRBV30|TRBD1|TRBJ2-7|NA
CAWRTGGPVPYEQYF
TGTGCCTGGAGGACAGGGGGCCCGGTACCCTACGAGCAGTACTTC